The 15 T cell receptor beta chains presented below share a single source sample, sequenced in a study of Ad26.COV2.S vaccination and SARS-CoV-2 variants. Produced via immunoSEQ multiplex PCR; TCRdb's table is partial and in-frame only. This table has about 350,000 clones, 86% appearing once. Described treatment: approximately 18 received Ad26.COV2.S at low or high dose, single or two shots; roughly 5 received placebo; per-sample allocation not given. It was on day 63 after the first vaccine or placebo injection that samples were taken. The sequencing used peripheral blood, collected in a trial of Ad26.COV2.S vaccine versus placebo. The receptors here all came from a person aged 18 to 59 who received the Ad26.COV2.S COVID-19 vaccine or a placebo.

The chain combines TRBV25-1 with TRBJ1-3, with TRBD1 matching 7 bases. In germline, CDR1 is MGHDK, CDR2 SYGVNS. With 8 bases clipped from V and 1 base from J, the junction kept 8 bases outside the gene matches. This CDR3 is built from 15 residues. This chain's CDR3 is CASGDRGTSGNTIYF. The CDR3 DNA is TGTGCCAGCGGGGACAGAGGGACTTCTGGAAACACCATATATTTT.

Details on this clone: Germline and junction disagree at one end, which may indicate a read error. The V gene is TRBV5-1, the J gene TRBJ2-3, with 10 bases aligning to TRBD2. The germline CDR1 and CDR2 sequences are SGHRS and YFSETQ. The CDR3 length is 17 residues. The CDR3 sequence: CASSPRTSSGSTDTQYF. The CDR3 region has the DNA TGCGCCAGCAGCCCCAGAACCTCTAGCGGGAGCACGGATACGCAGTATTTT.

Details on this clone: Its ends do not fully match the called genes, so a read error is possible. The gene calls are TRBV19 and TRBJ1-4; D is ambiguous. CDR1 and CDR2 from the germline V gene are LNHDA and SQIVND (reference sequence). The length of the CDR3 is 11 residues. Here the CDR3 reads CASSTHLGGIF. In DNA form, the CDR3 reads TGTGCCAGTAGTACACACCTAGGTGGCATTTTT.

A single count supports this clone. The chain is built from TRBV29-1 and TRBJ1-1; a weak D match, TRBD1 (6 bases). The CDR3 consists of 12 residues. Germline V gene lookup returns CDR1 SQVTM and CDR2 ANQGSEA. The V end was cut by 7 bases, the J end by 1 base, with 10 bases between. CDR3 sequence (DNA): TGCAGCGACGGGGGCTCGAACACTGAAGCTTTCTTT. Encoded protein: CSDGGSNTEAFF.

CDR3 region: CASSIRRGQAYEQYF. The CDR3 nucleotides read TGTGCCAGTAGTATTCGAAGGGGGCAAGCCTACGAGCAGTACTTC. The rearrangement uses TRBV19 and TRBJ2-7; 7 bases fit TRBD1. CDR3 length: 15 residues. Germline V CDR1 and CDR2: LNHDA, SQIVND (reference sequence). The junction had 7 bases not matched to a gene; V was cut back by 3 bases and J by 2 bases.

The chain uses TRBV7-9 and TRBJ2-7; D assignment may be TRBD1 or TRBD2 (5 bases each). Between the trimmed V and J ends, which lost 5 bases and 3 bases, there was a span of 8 bases. The CDR3 sequence is 12 residues long. The V gene's germline CDR1 is SEHNR and CDR2 FQNEAQ (reference sequence). CDR3 sequence reads: CASSPGLYEQYF. CDR3 nucleotides: TGTGCCAGCAGCCCGGGGCTCTACGAGCAGTACTTC.

The chain is built from TRBV5-1 and TRBJ2-7, with D maybe TRBD2 (5 bases). V lost 4 bases and J lost 1, with 9 bases in between. The germline CDR1 and CDR2 sequences are SGHRS and YFSETQ. This CDR3 is 13 amino acids long. CDR3 in amino acids: CASSVGVSYEQYF. The CDR3 region has the DNA TGCGCCAGCAGCGTCGGGGTTTCCTACGAGCAGTACTTC. Drawing the rest from reference TRBV5-1 and TRBJ2-7, the complete variable domain is KAGVTQTPRYLIKTRGQQVTLSCSPISGHRSVSWYQQTPGQGLQFLFEYFSETQRNKGNFPGRFSGRQFSNSRSEMNVSTLELGDSALYLCASSVGVSYEQYFGPGTRLTVT.

This clone was picked up one time. A junction boundary mismatches the germline segment, possibly from a read error. The rearrangement uses TRBV7-7 and TRBJ2-3; possibly TRBD1 for D (6 bases). CDR3 length: 13 residues. From germline, CDR1 is SSHAT and CDR2 FNYEAQ (reference sequence). CDR3 amino acids: CASSFGGGETQYF. The CDR3, as DNA: TGTGCTAGCAGCTTTGGTGGGGGCGAGACGCAGTATTTT.

The gene calls are TRBV28 and TRBJ2-4; D not certain. The CDR3 loop spans 15 amino acids. Trimming removed 1 base at V and 6 bases at J, with 13 bases between. The germline V gene encodes CDR1 MDHEN and CDR2 SYDVKM. The CDR3 DNA reads TGTGCCAGCAGTTTATCCCGACATAGGGTAAACATTCAGTACTTC. Its protein is CASSLSRHRVNIQYF.

The chain has TRBV10-1 and TRBJ1-1; a possible D gene is TRBD1 (5 bases). Germline CDR1 reads WNHNN; CDR2 reads SYGVQD (reference sequence). Trimming removed 3 bases from V and 1 base from J, with 9 bases in between. CDR3 length: 14 residues. CDR3 in DNA: TGCGCCAGCAGTGAACAGGTCCCGAACACTGAAGCTTTCTTT. It codes for CASSEQVPNTEAFF.

This rearrangement joins TRBV5-4 to TRBJ1-6; TRBD1 aligns across 7 bases. V shed 2 bases and J 3 bases; nucleotides not matched to a gene: 2. This CDR3 is built from 15 residues. The germline V gene encodes CDR1 SGHNT and CDR2 YYREEE (reference sequence). CDR3 sequence: CASSLQGLYNSPLHF. Here the CDR3 DNA reads TGTGCCAGCAGCTTACAGGGGCTCTATAATTCACCCCTCCACTTT. Supplemented by reference TRBV5-4 and TRBJ1-6, the full variable domain reads ETGVTQSPTHLIKTRGQQVTLRCSSQSGHNTVSWYQQALGQGPQFIFQYYREEENGRGNFPPRFSGLQFPNYSSELNVNALELDDSALYLCASSLQGLYNSPLHFGNGTRLTVT.

Only one count was recorded for this clone. The chain recombines TRBV6-2 or TRBV6-3 with TRBJ2-5; TRBD2 aligns across 14 bases. The CDR3 consists of 18 residues. From germline, CDR1 is MNHEY and CDR2 SVGEGT. V dropped 2 bases and J dropped 3; count of bases not matched to a gene: 8. CDR3 sequence reads: CASSYPGLAGVWEETQYF. CDR3 nucleotide sequence: TGTGCCAGCAGTTACCCGGGACTAGCGGGGGTTTGGGAAGAGACCCAGTACTTC.

The chain joins TRBV10-3 to TRBJ1-4; possibly TRBD1 for D (5 bases). V was cut by 4 bases and J by 7 bases, with 10 bases left in between. This CDR3 has 13 amino acids. Germline V gene data show CDR1 as ENHRY and CDR2 as SYGVKD. The DNA for the CDR3 is TGTGCCATCAGTGTACAGGCAGGTGAAAAACTGTTTTTT. Residues: CAISVQAGEKLFF.

The J gene is TRBJ1-4, the V gene TRBV2; D gene uncertain. Germline V gives CDR1 SNHLY, CDR2 FYNNEI. CDR3 size: 11 residues. The V gene lost 5 bases and the J gene lost 13 bases, with 11 bases spanning the gap. CDR3 DNA sequence: TGTGCCAGCAGTCCCGCCGGCCGACTGTTTTTT. Translation: CASSPAGRLFF.

This clone came up a few times. The chain combines TRBV10-3 with TRBJ2-7; maybe TRBD1 (5 bases). CDR1 and CDR2 (germline): ENHRY, SYGVKD. Deletions cut 3 bases from V and 3 bases from J, with 9 bases between. This CDR3 is 13 amino acids long. CDR3 loop: CAISEDRYYEQYF. The CDR3 coding sequence is TGTGCCATCAGTGAAGACAGATACTACGAGCAGTACTTC.